This T cell receptor (beta chain) emerged from a study of blood T cell repertoires in COVID-19. The V segment lost 5 bases and the J segment 3 bases; nucleotides outside the gene matches: 9. The CDR3 sequence is 15 residues long. CDR1 and CDR2 (germline): SGHTA, FQGNSA. Measured with immunoSEQ multiplex PCR; TCRdb has only the in-frame clones, and not every one. The table has a few hundred thousand clones, approximately 88% seen once. The clonotype originates from a woman aged 70-85 years with COVID-19, enrolled during active disease. V and J are TRBV7-2 and TRBJ2-7; 8 bases are shared with TRBD1. Sequenced material: peripheral blood. As DNA, the CDR3 is TGTGCCAGCAGCAAGCAACAGGGGGAAATCTACGAGCAGTACTTC. Protein: CASSKQQGEIYEQYF.